What follows are 26 T cell receptor beta chains derived from one specimen sequenced in a study of response to subunit inactivated influenza vaccine. TCRdb fed the RT-PCR reads into MiXCR, producing one record per CDR3 protein. The table records hundreds of thousands of distinct CDR3 sequences, more than 11% of them present only once. The starting material was PBMCs from blood, obtained approximately 15 days before vaccination. These receptors originate from a man aged 50 to 59 who received an inactivated influenza vaccine.

The chain has TRBV4-1 and TRBJ2-5; 10 nucleotides line up with TRBD2. V lost 4 bases and J lost 2; bases outside the gene matches: 4. CDR1 is MGHRA and CDR2 is YSYEKL in the germline V gene. CDR3 size: 15 residues. In nucleotides, the CDR3 is TGCGCCAGCAGCCTACTAGCGGGACAGCAAGAGACCCAGTACTTC. Translating gives CASSLLAGQQETQYF.

This clonotype showed up just a few times. The gene calls are TRBV4-2 and TRBJ1-2; weak D call: TRBD1 (5 bases). The CDR3 runs to 13 residues. Trimming cost V 1 base and J 6 bases, with 9 bases left between them. Per germline, CDR1 LGHNA and CDR2 YNFKEQ. The CDR3 sequence: CASSQVGADGYTF. The CDR3 DNA reads TGTGCCAGCAGCCAAGTAGGGGCAGATGGCTACACCTTC.

This clonotype was observed a handful of times. The chain employs TRBV20-1 and TRBJ2-3; 9 nucleotides align to TRBD2. CDR3 length: 16 residues. The V and J ends lost 2 bases and 7 bases, in that order; junction bases with no gene match: 13. The germline CDR1 and CDR2 sequences are DFQATT and SNEGSKA (reference sequence). The CDR3 DNA reads TGCAGTGCTAGATCCCCGACTAGCGGCCTTCGACATACGCAGTATTTT. Amino acids: CSARSPTSGLRHTQYF.

This chain links TRBV4-3 with TRBJ1-3; D remains ambiguous. This CDR3 contains 16 residues. V lost 0 bases and J 0 bases, leaving 9 bases between the germline ends. In germline, CDR1 is LGHNA, CDR2 YSLEER. The CDR3 bases are TGCGCCAGCAGCCAAGATCGTGGGAACTCTGGAAACACCATATATTTT. Translation: CASSQDRGNSGNTIYF.

The chain recombines TRBV6-2 or TRBV6-3 with TRBJ2-3; a possible D gene is TRBD1 (6 bases). The CDR3 loop spans 15 amino acids. Germline loops: CDR1 MNHEY, CDR2 SVGEGT. Trimming pared 6 bases from V and 8 bases from J, leaving 21 bases between. The CDR3, as DNA: TGTGCCAGCAGCTTATCACAGGGACCCGTCGGTACGCAGTATTTT. This encodes CASSLSQGPVGTQYF.

This clonotype was observed at least ten times. DNA for the CDR3: TGTGCCAGCAGCTTAGCGGGGGAAAATGAGCAGTTCTTC. Translated: CASSLAGENEQFF. The J gene is TRBJ2-1, the V gene TRBV7-9, with D possibly being TRBD1 or TRBD2 (5 bases each). Trimming cost V 0 bases and J 7 bases, with 7 bases left between them. Germline CDR1 SEHNR, CDR2 FQNEAQ (reference sequence). This CDR3 comprises 13 residues.

The gene calls are TRBV12-3 or TRBV12-4 and TRBJ2-7, with TRBD1 matching over 9 bases. The CDR3 spans 17 residues. Germline trimming cut 6 bases from V and 3 bases from J; bases unmatched to any gene: 15. The CDR3 is CASSPGTGLGKDYEQYF. The DNA for the CDR3 is TGTGCCAGCAGCCCCGGGACAGGGCTGGGGAAAGACTACGAGCAGTACTTC.

The CDR3 is CAIREDRSSYNEQFF. DNA of the CDR3: TGTGCCATCAGAGAGGACCGAAGCTCCTACAATGAGCAGTTCTTC. This chain links TRBV10-3 with TRBJ2-1; D not certain. There are 15 residues in the CDR3. The germline V gene encodes CDR1 ENHRY and CDR2 SYGVKD. V gave up 6 bases and J gave up 0 bases, with 12 bases separating them.

The table lists this clonotype with a few counts. V and J are TRBV4-1 and TRBJ2-2; 9 bases are shared with TRBD2. The CDR3 extends over 18 amino acids. The V gene's germline CDR1 is MGHRA and CDR2 YSYEKL. V gave up 0 bases and J gave up 1 base; unmatched junction bases: 6. The CDR3 nucleotides read TGCGCCAGCAGCCAAGAGGGTAGCGGGAGACTGAACACCGGGGAGCTGTTTTTT. It yields the protein CASSQEGSGRLNTGELFF.

The chain carries TRBV7-8 and TRBJ2-5; D may be TRBD1 or TRBD2 (5 bases each). CDR1 is SGHVS and CDR2 is FQNEAQ in the germline V gene. CDR3 length: 15 amino acids. V lost 0 bases, J lost 5 bases, and 13 bases lay in between. The CDR3 sequence: CASSLAGTRGETQYF. For the CDR3, the DNA is TGTGCCAGCAGCTTAGCTGGGACCCGAGGGGAGACCCAGTACTTC.

This clonotype has a handful of counts. The V gene is TRBV20-1, the J gene TRBJ1-4, with a weak D call TRBD1 (5 bases). The CDR3 runs 15 residues. Germline V gene lookup returns CDR1 DFQATT and CDR2 SNEGSKA (reference sequence). V gave up 4 bases and J gave up 3 bases, with 15 bases separating them. The CDR3 DNA sequence: TGCAGTGCTATAAAAGGGGCGGCAGCTAATGAAAAACTGTTTTTT. This encodes CSAIKGAAANEKLFF.

The rearrangement joins TRBV11-2 to TRBJ2-5, with 12 bases aligning to TRBD2. The CDR3 covers 18 residues. V dropped 5 bases and J dropped 8; count of bases not matched to a gene: 18. Germline assignment: CDR1 SGHAT and CDR2 FQNNGV. For the CDR3, the DNA is TGTGCCAGCAGCACCCGGACTAGCGGGGACCCCCTGGGAGTCACCCAGTACTTC. Amino acids: CASSTRTSGDPLGVTQYF.

This clonotype was seen more than once but under ten times. This chain uses TRBV4-1 with TRBJ1-3; D may be TRBD1 (6 bases). Germline CDR1 and CDR2: MGHRA and YSYEKL. There are 16 residues in the CDR3. Trimming removed 3 bases at V and 0 bases at J, with 12 bases between. The CDR3 nucleotides are TGCGCCAGCAGCCAGAACAGGGAGAGCTCTGGAAACACCATATATTTT. This gives the protein CASSQNRESSGNTIYF.

This clonotype was picked up many times. This rearrangement joins TRBV11-2 to TRBJ2-3; D call uncertain. The V end was cut by 6 bases, the J end by 3 bases, with 16 bases between. CDR3 length: 15 amino acids. CDR1 is SGHAT and CDR2 is FQNNGV in the germline V gene. The CDR3 protein is CASRPLQFRTDTQYF. The CDR3 DNA follows: TGTGCCAGCAGGCCATTGCAGTTTAGGACAGATACGCAGTATTTT. The full variable domain, with the rest looked up from reference TRBV11-2 and TRBJ2-3, is EAGVAQSPRYKIIEKRQSVAFWCNPISGHATLYWYQQILGQGPKLLIQFQNNGVVDDSQLPKDRFSAERLKGVDSTLKIQPAKLEDSAVYLCASRPLQFRTDTQYFGPGTRLTVL.

The chain joins TRBV9 to TRBJ2-1; 7 bases are shared with TRBD2. V was clipped by 3 bases and J by 3 bases; unmatched bases: 6. CDR1 SGDLS and CDR2 YYNGEE come from the germline V gene. The CDR3 is made up of 15 amino acids. This chain's CDR3 is CASSASGGGYNEQFF. CDR3 sequence (DNA): TGTGCCAGCAGCGCTTCGGGGGGAGGCTACAATGAGCAGTTCTTC.

The V call is TRBV2, the J call TRBJ2-5, with D possibly being TRBD1 or TRBD2 (5 bases each). V lost 2 bases, J lost 1 base, and 11 bases lay in between. This CDR3 spans 15 amino acids. The germline V gene has CDR1 SNHLY and CDR2 FYNNEI. CDR3 coding DNA: TGTGCCAGCAGTGAAACGGGGCAGCCCCAAGAGACCCAGTACTTC. Its translation is CASSETGQPQETQYF. The variable domain in full, completed from reference TRBV2 and TRBJ2-5, reads EPEVTQTPSHQVTQMGQEVILRCVPISNHLYFYWYRQILGQKVEFLVSFYNNEISEKSEIFDDQFSVERPDGSNFTLKIRSTKLEDSAMYFCASSETGQPQETQYFGPGTRLLVL.

This clonotype has a count of ten or more. The chain combines TRBV20-1 with TRBJ1-1; D remains ambiguous. This CDR3 comprises 14 residues. V shed 1 base and J shed 0 bases, with 9 bases lying between them. Germline-derived CDR1 and CDR2 are DFQATT and SNEGSKA (reference sequence). The CDR3 region is CSARVGQMNTEAFF. As DNA, the CDR3 is TGCAGTGCTAGAGTTGGGCAGATGAACACTGAAGCTTTCTTT.

This clonotype has just a few counts. The V and J genes are TRBV4-1 and TRBJ2-5, with D maybe TRBD1 (7 bases). CDR3 length: 15 residues. Germline CDR1 and CDR2: MGHRA and YSYEKL. V was trimmed by 1 base and J by 5 bases, leaving 14 bases between them. The DNA of the CDR3 is TGCGCCAGCAGCCAAGCGGAGGGGGCTTGGGAGACCCAGTACTTC. This gives the protein CASSQAEGAWETQYF.

This clonotype was found many times. The genes are TRBV12-3 or TRBV12-4 and TRBJ1-1; D gene ambiguous. The V gene lost 1 base and the J gene lost 2 bases, with 5 bases spanning the gap. CDR3 length: 13 amino acids. The CDR3 region is CASSLVENTEAFF. The CDR3 DNA sequence: TGTGCCAGCAGTTTAGTAGAAAACACTGAAGCTTTCTTT.

This clonotype was picked up many times. This chain connects TRBV5-1 to TRBJ2-3; D might be TRBD2 (6 bases). V lost 4 bases and J lost 3, with 18 bases in between. Per germline, CDR1 SGHRS and CDR2 YFSETQ. This CDR3 has 16 residues. The CDR3 DNA reads TGCGCCAGCAGCGCGGGACTTCCCGCGGGGACAGATACGCAGTATTTT. It codes for CASSAGLPAGTDTQYF. The complete variable domain, with remaining parts taken from reference TRBV5-1 and TRBJ2-3, reads KAGVTQTPRYLIKTRGQQVTLSCSPISGHRSVSWYQQTPGQGLQFLFEYFSETQRNKGNFPGRFSGRQFSNSRSEMNVSTLELGDSALYLCASSAGLPAGTDTQYFGPGTRLTVL.

This clonotype was seen a handful of times. The chain uses TRBV20-1 and TRBJ1-5, with 9 bases matching TRBD1. V lost 6 bases to trimming and J lost 3 bases; unmatched junction nucleotides: 3. The CDR3 has 13 amino acids. Germline V CDR1 and CDR2: DFQATT, SNEGSKA (reference sequence). DNA for the CDR3: TGCAGTGCAAGGACAGGGGTCAATCAGCCCCAGCATTTT. Translated: CSARTGVNQPQHF.

Turning to this clonotype: The junction shows a germline mismatch at one end, possibly a read error. The chain links TRBV3-1 to TRBJ2-1; 12 positions match TRBD2. The CDR3 is 16 residues long. Germline V gene sequence: CDR1 LGHDT, CDR2 YNNKEL (reference sequence). The CDR3 spells CASRQAGTSGSNEQFF. Here the CDR3 DNA reads TGTGCCAGCAGGCAAGCCGGGACTAGCGGGTCTAATGAGCAGTTCTTC.

About this clonotype: This may arise from a read error, as a much more abundant clone is one base away. The chain combines TRBV5-5 with TRBJ2-3, with a weak D call TRBD1 (6 bases). Germline V gives CDR1 SGHKS, CDR2 YYEKEE (reference sequence). Trimming removed 4 bases at V and 3 bases at J, with 9 bases between. This CDR3 has 13 amino acids. CDR3 coding DNA: TGTGCCAGCAGCGTACAGGGTACAGATACGCAGTATTTT. It yields the protein CASSVQGTDTQYF.

Only a few counts were recorded for this clonotype. V is TRBV12-3 or TRBV12-4 and J is TRBJ1-4; weak D call: TRBD1 (5 bases). The CDR3 covers 13 residues. V lost 4 bases and J 5 bases, leaving 8 bases between the germline ends. The CDR3 region has the DNA TGTGCCAGCAGTTCGGGACCAAATGAAAAACTGTTTTTT. Translation gives CASSSGPNEKLFF.

The rearrangement links TRBV12-3 or TRBV12-4 to TRBJ1-2; a possible D gene is TRBD1 (5 bases). This CDR3 spans 18 amino acids. The V end was cut by 2 bases, the J end by 1 base, with 20 bases between. Here the CDR3 reads CASSLIWGLDRDNYGYTF. CDR3 nucleotides: TGTGCCAGCAGTTTAATCTGGGGCTTGGACCGTGATAACTATGGCTACACCTTC.

This clonotype has a handful of counts. The V gene is TRBV20-1, the J gene TRBJ2-2; tentatively, D is TRBD1 or TRBD2 (5 bases each). Per germline, CDR1 DFQATT and CDR2 SNEGSKA (reference sequence). The CDR3 sequence is 14 residues long. Trimming took off 3 bases at V and 6 bases at J, with 14 bases between the two ends. The CDR3 loop is CSASAPSRAGELFF. For the CDR3, the DNA is TGCAGTGCTAGTGCCCCTAGCAGGGCCGGGGAGCTGTTTTTT.